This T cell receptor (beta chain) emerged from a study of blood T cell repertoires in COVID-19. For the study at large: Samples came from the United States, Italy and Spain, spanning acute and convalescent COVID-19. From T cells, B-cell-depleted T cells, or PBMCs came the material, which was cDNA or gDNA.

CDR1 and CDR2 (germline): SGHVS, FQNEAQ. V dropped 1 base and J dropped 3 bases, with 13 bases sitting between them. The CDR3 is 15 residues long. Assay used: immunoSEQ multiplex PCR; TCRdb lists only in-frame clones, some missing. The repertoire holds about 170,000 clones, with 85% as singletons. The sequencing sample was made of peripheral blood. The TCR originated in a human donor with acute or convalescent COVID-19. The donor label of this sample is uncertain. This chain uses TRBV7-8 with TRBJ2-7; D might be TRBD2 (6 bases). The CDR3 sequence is CASSLVRGGGYEQYF. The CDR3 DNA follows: TGTGCCAGCAGCTTAGTTCGGGGAGGTGGCTACGAGCAGTACTTC.